The 18 T cell receptor beta chains in this list originate from one sample, sequenced in a study of cytomegalovirus exposure and HLA in healthy donors. 13 Jbeta primers and 60 Vbeta primers were used for the PCR. Measured with immunoSEQ multiplex PCR; TCRdb has only the in-frame clones, and not every one. This sample yields around 150,000 clones, of which around 77% are seen a single time; under 2.5% belongs to the top ten. The specimen sequenced was PBMCs. The origin of the receptors is a man aged 25 to 45 in good health and CMV-seronegative.

The rearrangement links TRBV30 to TRBJ2-3; 10 bases match TRBD2. The CDR3 is 14 residues long. V shed 3 bases, J shed 4 bases, and the junction held 4 bases outside the gene matches. The germline V gene has CDR1 GTSNPN and CDR2 SVGIG (reference sequence). The CDR3 nucleotides are TGTGCCTGGAGAGTAGCGGGAGGATCAGATACGCAGTATTTT. It translates to CAWRVAGGSDTQYF.

This sequence joins TRBV6-1 and TRBJ1-2, with 7 bases identical to TRBD1. The CDR3 covers 15 residues. J gave up 4 bases and V 0 bases, and 5 bases lay outside the gene matches. Germline V gene sequence: CDR1 MNHNS, CDR2 SASEGT. The CDR3, as DNA: TGTGCCAGCAGTGAAGCTGAGGGGGCGGGCTATGGCTACACCTTC. Protein: CASSEAEGAGYGYTF.

This clone is a singleton in its sample. The chain employs TRBV5-1 and TRBJ2-5; the match to TRBD2 covers 8 bases. Germline-derived CDR1 and CDR2 are SGHRS and YFSETQ. V trimming: 2 bases; J trimming: 2 bases; junction bases outside the gene matches: 5. The CDR3 is 15 amino acids. The CDR3 reads CASSFSGELQETQYF. As DNA, the CDR3 is TGCGCCAGCAGCTTTAGCGGGGAGTTACAAGAGACCCAGTACTTC.

This sequence joins TRBV5-1 and TRBJ1-2, with 7 nucleotides matching TRBD1. Looked up from germline, CDR1 is SGHRS and CDR2 is YFSETQ. The CDR3 has 13 amino acids. The J segment lost 4 bases and the V segment lost 4 bases, leaving 4 bases of the junction unmatched. The CDR3 region has the DNA TGCGCCAGCAGCACAAGACAGGGCTATGGCTACACCTTC. Its translation: CASSTRQGYGYTF.

The chain joins TRBV2 to TRBJ2-2; D perhaps matches TRBD2 (6 bases). Per germline, CDR1 SNHLY and CDR2 FYNNEI. There are 17 residues in the CDR3. Trimming pared 3 bases from V and 0 bases from J, leaving 14 bases between. CDR3 coding DNA: TGTGCCAGCAGTGACGGAGGGCAGGCCGCGAACACCGGGGAGCTGTTTTTT. This codes for CASSDGGQAANTGELFF.

A single count supports this clone. The V and J genes are TRBV27 and TRBJ1-2, with D hard to call. Germline CDR1 reads MNHEY; CDR2 reads SMNVEV (reference sequence). V was pared by 0 bases and J by 2 bases, with 10 bases between. The CDR3 spans 15 residues. DNA for the CDR3: TGTGCCAGCAGTTTATCGCCGGCGGCCAACTATGGCTACACCTTC. This encodes CASSLSPAANYGYTF.

The V call is TRBV30, the J call TRBJ2-1, with D perhaps TRBD2 (5 bases). V was shortened by 3 bases and J by 6 bases, with 18 bases between the two germline ends. The CDR3 has 15 amino acids. Germline V gene data show CDR1 as GTSNPN and CDR2 as SVGIG (reference sequence). The chain's CDR3 is CAWRWRGIQSNEQFF. The CDR3 coding sequence is TGTGCCTGGAGGTGGAGAGGGATCCAAAGCAATGAGCAGTTCTTC.

This chain links TRBV5-1 with TRBJ1-1; D gene ambiguous. CDR1 is SGHRS and CDR2 is YFSETQ in the germline V gene. V was pared by 0 bases and J by 5 bases, with 14 bases between. This CDR3 is built from 15 residues. The CDR3 loop reads CASSLAGRGWTEAFF. Written as DNA, the CDR3 is TGCGCCAGCAGCTTGGCCGGTCGAGGGTGGACTGAAGCTTTCTTT.

The chain links TRBV5-1 to TRBJ2-7; D remains unclear. Between the trimmed V and J ends, which lost 4 bases and 5 bases, there was a span of 10 bases. From germline, CDR1 is SGHRS and CDR2 YFSETQ. The CDR3 runs 12 residues. In DNA form, the CDR3 reads TGCGCCAGCAGCGCCCCTAATGACGAGCAGTACTTC. The encoded protein is CASSAPNDEQYF.

This clone appeared a few times. The rearrangement joins TRBV5-4 to TRBJ2-3; D might be TRBD1 (5 bases). The V gene's germline CDR1 is SGHNT and CDR2 YYREEE (reference sequence). The CDR3 runs 13 residues. Trimming took off 3 bases at V and 7 bases at J, with 12 bases between the two ends. The CDR3 protein is CASSSRGTHTQYF. Here the CDR3 DNA reads TGTGCCAGCAGCTCAAGGGGTACACATACGCAGTATTTT. The variable domain in full, with the rest retrieved from reference TRBV5-4 and TRBJ2-3, is ETGVTQSPTHLIKTRGQQVTLRCSSQSGHNTVSWYQQALGQGPQFIFQYYREEENGRGNFPPRFSGLQFPNYSSELNVNALELDDSALYLCASSSRGTHTQYFGPGTRLTVL.

This clone was observed a handful of times. The CDR3, as DNA: TGTGCCAGCAGCCTCCTTAGGGGACAGGGGGTCGAGCAGTACTTC. Protein sequence: CASSLLRGQGVEQYF. The V call is TRBV6-5, the J call TRBJ2-7; TRBD1 matches 11 bases. Germline V gene data show CDR1 as MNHEY and CDR2 as SVGAGI. The CDR3 runs to 15 residues. Trimming at V came to 6 bases and at J to 6 bases, leaving 10 bases not matched to a gene.

CDR3 in amino acids: CASGRGHGDTQYF. DNA of the CDR3: TGTGCCTCGGGCAGGGGGCACGGAGATACGCAGTATTTT. The chain couples TRBV30 to TRBJ2-3, with TRBD1 matching over 8 bases. The J segment lost 5 bases and the V segment lost 7 bases, leaving 8 bases of the junction unmatched. Germline-derived CDR1 and CDR2 are GTSNPN and SVGIG (reference sequence). This CDR3 region has 13 residues.

The gene calls are TRBV6-5 and TRBJ2-7; weak D call: TRBD2 (5 bases). The CDR3 loop spans 14 amino acids. Trimming pared 5 bases from V and 7 bases from J, leaving 18 bases between. Looked up from germline, CDR1 is MNHEY and CDR2 is SVGAGI. In DNA form, the CDR3 reads TGTGCCAGCAGTCCCCCGTACCCGCCGGGAGAGCAGTACTTC. As protein: CASSPPYPPGEQYF.

The rearrangement links TRBV25-1 to TRBJ2-5; TRBD1 is a possible D gene (6 bases). Germline-derived CDR1 and CDR2 are MGHDK and SYGVNS. V lost 2 bases and J 5 bases, leaving 12 bases between the germline ends. The CDR3 is 14 residues long. The CDR3 protein is CASSELGQGETQYF. CDR3 nucleotide sequence: TGTGCCAGCAGTGAACTTGGGCAGGGGGAGACCCAGTACTTC.

This chain connects TRBV12-5 to TRBJ2-7, with 12 bases that match TRBD1. Germline V gives CDR1 LGHNT, CDR2 FRNRAP. V shed 7 bases and J 7 bases; nucleotides not matched to a gene: 11. The CDR3 is made up of 15 amino acids. The CDR3 DNA is TGTGCTAGTGCCCTACCGGGACAGGGGGCGAGGGAGCAGTACTTC. It encodes CASALPGQGAREQYF. Looking up the rest from reference TRBV12-5 and TRBJ2-7 gives the full variable domain: DARVTQTPRHKVTEMGQEVTMRCQPILGHNTVFWYRQTMMQGLELLAYFRNRAPLDDSGMPKDRFSAEMPDATLATLKIQPSEPRDSAVYFCASALPGQGAREQYFGPGTRLTVT.

This clone was picked up one time. The CDR3 protein is CASSQVPGGGGGPYEQFF. The CDR3 nucleotides read TGCGCCAGCAGCCAGGTACCCGGAGGCGGCGGGGGACCCTATGAGCAGTTCTTC. This sequence joins TRBV4-1 and TRBJ2-1; TRBD2 matches at 7 bases. Trimming removed 3 bases from V and 8 bases from J; junction bases left unmatched: 19. Germline V gene sequence: CDR1 MGHRA, CDR2 YSYEKL. The CDR3 loop spans 18 amino acids.

This sequence joins TRBV7-3 and TRBJ2-2; D uncertain. Germline V gene lookup returns CDR1 SGHTA and CDR2 FQGTGA. This CDR3 is 10 amino acids long. Trimming removed 5 bases at V and 7 bases at J, with 2 bases between. The CDR3 spells CASSRGELFF. The CDR3 DNA reads TGTGCCAGCAGCCGCGGGGAGCTGTTTTTT. The whole variable domain, filled in from reference TRBV7-3 and TRBJ2-2, reads GAGVSQTPSNKVTEKGKYVELRCDPISGHTALYWYRQSLGQGPEFLIYFQGTGAADDSGLPNDRFFAVRPEGSVSTLKIQRTERGDSAVYLCASSRGELFFGEGSRLTVL.

The chain links TRBV2 to TRBJ1-2; 8 positions match TRBD1. V shed 7 bases and J 5 bases; nucleotides not matched to a gene: 12. In germline, CDR1 is SNHLY, CDR2 FYNNEI. The CDR3 is 15 amino acids. CDR3: CASNIGGQGSYGYTF. For the CDR3, the DNA is TGTGCCAGCAACATAGGAGGACAGGGCTCATATGGCTACACCTTC.